This TCR beta chain was identified during a study of glioma-infiltrating T cells. This clonotype occurred many times. Amplification of TCR alpha and beta CDR3 regions from RNA used iRepertoire nested multiplex PCR. One-step reverse transcription and amplification started from about 100-400 ng of tissue mRNA or PBMC total RNA. In TCRdb, the multiplex PCR reads were re-called with MiXCR into one record per CDR3 protein. The table lists 45,000 or so distinct CDR3 sequences, under 25% of them singletons. This receptor was obtained from a human donor with low-grade glioma or glioblastoma, undergoing nonglioma brain surgery, or in good health (not recorded which). Sequencing was performed on glioma tissue, nonneoplastic brain tissue, or PBMCs (not recorded which).

This chain's CDR3 is CASKGLAGGPDTQYF. The CDR3, as DNA: TGTGCCAGCAAGGGACTAGCGGGGGGGCCTGATACGCAGTATTTT. The chain is built from TRBV2 and TRBJ2-3; 16 bases are shared with TRBD2. V lost 7 bases, J lost 6 bases, and 4 bases stayed unmatched. This CDR3 has 15 residues. Germline CDR1 and CDR2: SNHLY and FYNNEI.